What follows are 14 T cell receptor beta chains derived from one specimen sequenced in a study of Graves' ophthalmopathy and Graves' hyperthyroidism. RNA transcripts served as template for amplifying TCR beta CDR3 sequences. HTBI primers served in a first-round RT-PCR, which a second-round multiplex PCR followed. TCRdb re-analysed the multiplex PCR reads in MiXCR, keeping a single row per CDR3 protein. Of about 550,000 distinct CDR3 sequences listed, 35% to 40% are singletons. Specimen: peripheral blood or thyroid tissue (not recorded which). These receptors all stem from an adult man with Graves' hyperthyroidism.

V is TRBV6-5 and J is TRBJ2-6, with 7 bases lining up with TRBD1. The CDR3 loop spans 18 amino acids. Germline V gene lookup returns CDR1 MNHEY and CDR2 SVGAGI. V lost 7 bases and J lost 0; bases outside the gene matches: 12. CDR3 residues: CASTPGGRRLSGANVLTF. CDR3 sequence (DNA): TGTGCCAGCACCCCAGGGGGTCGAAGGCTCTCTGGGGCCAACGTCCTGACTTTC.

This clonotype was seen repeatedly, ten times or more. The J gene is TRBJ1-1, the V gene TRBV19, with D hard to call. There are 13 residues in the CDR3. V shed 2 bases and J shed 4 bases, with 8 bases lying between them. The germline gives CDR1 LNHDA, CDR2 SQIVND (reference sequence). The CDR3: CASSILRATEAFF. CDR3 coding DNA: TGTGCCAGTAGTATATTAAGGGCCACTGAAGCTTTCTTT.

This clonotype was detected many times. The rearrangement links TRBV12-3 or TRBV12-4 to TRBJ1-2; 7 bases are shared with TRBD1. Trimming at V came to 4 bases and at J to 4 bases, leaving 9 bases not matched to a gene. This CDR3 comprises 15 residues. CDR3 sequence reads: CASSSTGASGYGYTF. CDR3 sequence (DNA): TGTGCCAGCAGTTCCACAGGGGCCAGTGGCTATGGCTACACCTTC.

The rearrangement joins TRBV12-3 or TRBV12-4 to TRBJ2-6; D is undetermined. This CDR3 spans 13 amino acids. CDR3 protein: CASGLPGANVLTF. In DNA form, the CDR3 reads TGTGCTAGTGGTTTGCCCGGGGCCAACGTCCTGACTTTC.

With regard to this clonotype: The junction departs from germline at one end; a sequencing error may be responsible. The chain carries TRBV4-1 and TRBJ1-2; D unclear. CDR1 and CDR2 (germline): MGHRA, YSYEKL. This CDR3 is 15 amino acids long. The chain's CDR3 is CASNQVSASTYGYTF. DNA of the CDR3: TGCGCCAGCAACCAAGTATCAGCCTCCACCTATGGCTACACCTTC.

The V call is TRBV7-2, the J call TRBJ2-5; D remains unclear. Between the trimmed V and J ends, which lost 6 bases and 5 bases, there was a span of 10 bases. Germline V gives CDR1 SGHTA, CDR2 FQGNSA. The CDR3 runs to 12 residues. CDR3 residues: CASSRDWETQYF. The DNA of the CDR3 is TGTGCCAGCAGTCGAGACTGGGAGACCCAGTACTTC.

There are a few counts of this clonotype. CDR3 region: CASSSDRWQETQYF. The CDR3 nucleotides are TGTGCCAGCAGCTCGGACAGATGGCAAGAGACCCAGTACTTC. The rearrangement uses TRBV7-9 and TRBJ2-5, with TRBD1 as a possible D gene (6 bases). CDR3 length equals 14 residues. The germline V and J ends were trimmed by 4 bases and 2 bases, with 11 bases remaining between them. Germline CDR1 SEHNR, CDR2 FQNEAQ (reference sequence).

This clonotype was recorded many times. The chain employs TRBV5-1 and TRBJ2-5; D might be TRBD1 (7 bases). The CDR3 totals 15 residues. Germline V gene data show CDR1 as SGHRS and CDR2 as YFSETQ. Deletions cut 4 bases from V and 1 base from J, with 14 bases between. CDR3 loop: CASSLGGTAQETQYF. As DNA, the CDR3 is TGCGCCAGCAGCCTAGGAGGGACAGCCCAAGAGACCCAGTACTTC.

CDR3 amino acids: CASSLSRTEETQYF. In DNA, the CDR3 is TGTGCCAGCAGCTTATCAAGGACAGAAGAGACCCAGTACTTC. The chain couples TRBV7-9 to TRBJ2-5; D is possibly TRBD1 (6 bases). Trimming removed 2 bases at V and 3 bases at J, with 10 bases between. This CDR3 is 14 amino acids long. CDR1 is SEHNR, CDR2 FQNEAQ, per germline (reference sequence). Based on the CDR3 plus reference TRBV7-9 and TRBJ2-5, the full variable domain is DTGVSQNPRHKITKRGQNVTFRCDPISEHNRLYWYRQTLGQGPEFLTYFQNEAQLEKSRLLSDRFSAERPKGSFSTLEIQRTEQGDSAMYLCASSLSRTEETQYFGPGTRLLVL.

This clonotype occurred many times. The rearrangement uses TRBV25-1 and TRBJ1-2, with D maybe TRBD1 (5 bases). Germline lookup yields CDR1 MGHDK and CDR2 SYGVNS. This CDR3 has 12 residues. V was shortened by 6 bases and J by 3 bases, with 8 bases between the two germline ends. CDR3 sequence: CASSGADYGYTF. The CDR3 nucleotides are TGTGCCAGCAGCGGGGCAGACTATGGCTACACCTTC.

This clonotype appeared many times. This chain links TRBV2 with TRBJ2-2, with TRBD2 matching over 8 bases. V lost 2 bases to trimming and J lost 1 base; unmatched junction nucleotides: 3. The length of the CDR3 is 16 residues. Germline values: CDR1 SNHLY, CDR2 FYNNEI. The CDR3 loop is CASSESGGENTGELFF. The CDR3 DNA sequence: TGTGCCAGCAGTGAATCGGGGGGGGAGAACACCGGGGAGCTGTTTTTT.

This clonotype has only a few counts. The chain carries TRBV6-5 and TRBJ1-2, with D tentatively TRBD1 (6 bases). CDR1 and CDR2 (germline): MNHEY, SVGAGI. V shed 7 bases and J shed 2 bases, with 14 bases lying between them. The CDR3 length is 14 residues. DNA of the CDR3: TGTGCCAGCACCACGGGCAGGGGAAACTATGGCTACACCTTC. As protein: CASTTGRGNYGYTF.

This clonotype has a count of ten or more. This chain uses TRBV12-3 or TRBV12-4 with TRBJ1-2, with no clear D. The CDR3 has 14 amino acids. V was trimmed by 2 bases and J by 9 bases, leaving 16 bases between them. The CDR3 DNA is TGTGCCAGCAGTTTATCGCCTGGGTTTAGGAGCTACACCTTC. Protein product: CASSLSPGFRSYTF.

This clonotype was seen a few times. The chain uses TRBV7-9 and TRBJ1-1, with a weak D call TRBD1 (5 bases). Trimming cost V 6 bases and J 4 bases, with 24 bases left between them. The CDR3 has 17 amino acids. CDR1 and CDR2 from the germline V gene are SEHNR and FQNEAQ (reference sequence). The CDR3: CASSLPRDGGVGTEAFF. The CDR3 DNA reads as TGTGCCAGCAGTTTACCCCGGGACGGAGGGGTAGGCACTGAAGCTTTCTTT.